These 9 T cell receptor beta chains were sequenced from one sample in a study of CD8+CD57+ T cells in acquired aplastic anemia. TCR beta VDJ and CDR3 profiles were obtained from a genomic DNA template. One entry per CDR3 protein, called by TCRdb with MiXCR from the reads. The sample has about 130,000 distinct CDR3 sequences; roughly two fifths are singletons. Sequencing used sorted CD4+, CD8+, or CD8+CD57+ T cells (not recorded which) from PBMCs. The source is a human donor in good health, serving as a control.

The chain employs TRBV5-5 and TRBJ2-7; the D is unclear. Germline CDR1 reads SGHKS; CDR2 reads YYEKEE (reference sequence). The CDR3 is made up of 14 amino acids. The germline V and J ends were trimmed by 4 bases and 3 bases, with 14 bases remaining between them. This CDR3 is CASSPNPILYEQYF. CDR3 in DNA: TGTGCCAGCAGCCCTAACCCGATCCTCTACGAGCAGTACTTC.

The chain has TRBV29-1 and TRBJ1-1; D uncertain. Germline assignment: CDR1 SQVTM and CDR2 ANQGSEA. The CDR3 runs 12 residues. The germline V and J ends were trimmed by 7 bases and 4 bases, with 13 bases remaining between them. The CDR3 coding sequence is TGCAGCGCCGTCCCGGGAGGCACTGAAGCTTTCTTT. Protein sequence: CSAVPGGTEAFF.

V usage is TRBV29-1 and J usage is TRBJ1-2, with D perhaps TRBD1 (6 bases). V shed 5 bases and J shed 6 bases, with 13 bases lying between them. Germline-derived CDR1 and CDR2 are SQVTM and ANQGSEA. The CDR3 is 12 residues long. The CDR3 is CSVRSGVDGYTF. The CDR3 DNA is TGCAGCGTTAGGTCAGGGGTGGATGGCTACACCTTC.

This clonotype was observed a handful of times. A read error is possible here, since a much larger clone lies one base away. The chain links TRBV24-1 to TRBJ1-1; TRBD1 might be the D (5 bases). CDR3 size: 14 residues. CDR1 is KGHDR, CDR2 SFDVKD, per germline. V gave up 6 bases and J gave up 5 bases, with 15 bases separating them. CDR3 region: CATSFAGRGTEAFF. CDR3 sequence (DNA): TGTGCCACCAGTTTTGCGGGGAGGGGTACTGAAGCTTTCTTT.

As DNA, the CDR3 is TGTGCCAGTAGTCCAAGACTAGCGCTAACAGATACGCAGTATTTT. It encodes CASSPRLALTDTQYF. This chain joins TRBV19 and TRBJ2-3, with 8 bases identical to TRBD2. This CDR3 has 15 amino acids. V lost 5 bases to trimming and J lost 3 bases; unmatched junction nucleotides: 7. Per germline, CDR1 LNHDA and CDR2 SQIVND (reference sequence).

Concerning this clonotype: Since a much larger clone is just one base distant, this may be a read error. The rearrangement uses TRBV6-1 and TRBJ2-1; perhaps TRBD2 as D (6 bases). CDR3 size: 15 residues. The ends were cut back, 5 bases at V and 4 bases at J, with 15 bases in the middle. Germline V gene lookup returns CDR1 MNHNS and CDR2 SASEGT. The CDR3 reads CASSIAVGRYNEQFF. The CDR3 DNA sequence: TGTGCCAGCAGTATAGCGGTGGGGCGTTACAATGAGCAGTTCTTC.

This clonotype was recorded only once. The V and J genes are TRBV5-6 and TRBJ2-3, with 9 positions matching TRBD2. This CDR3 comprises 16 residues. The trim removed 0 bases at V and 6 bases at J, leaving 8 bases unmatched. Germline CDR1 and CDR2: SGHDT and YYEEEE. The CDR3 spells CASSLVLAGPTDTQYF. CDR3 in DNA: TGTGCCAGCAGCTTGGTACTAGCGGGTCCCACGGATACGCAGTATTTT.

This clonotype was observed many times. A junction boundary mismatches the germline segment, possibly from a read error. The chain carries TRBV19 and TRBJ2-6; 7 bases are shared with TRBD2. The germline V gene has CDR1 LNHDA and CDR2 SQIVND (reference sequence). The CDR3 runs to 15 residues. The CDR3: CASTRPGGGANVLTF. The CDR3 DNA reads as TGTGCCAGTACCCGCCCGGGAGGTGGGGCCAACGTCCTAACTTTC. Full variable domain (outside the CDR3, taken from reference TRBV19 and TRBJ2-6): DGGITQSPKYLFRKEGQNVTLSCEQNLNHDAMYWYRQDPGQGLRLIYYSQIVNDFQKGDIAEGYSVSREKKESFPLTVTSAQKNPTAFYLCASTRPGGGANVLTFGAGSRLTVL.

This clonotype was detected many times. V and J are TRBV6-1 and TRBJ2-1; D is possibly TRBD2 (6 bases). Trimming shortened V by 4 bases and J by 7 bases, and 20 bases separated the two germline ends. The V gene's germline CDR1 is MNHNS and CDR2 SASEGT. This CDR3 comprises 16 residues. The chain's CDR3 is CASSGTGTYGGNEQFF. CDR3 bases: TGTGCCAGCAGTGGAACCGGGACCTACGGAGGGAATGAGCAGTTCTTC.